This T cell receptor (beta chain) was retrieved from a study of shared clonotypes between healthy human individuals. General study findings and limits: Blood was the only sampled material, and tissue repertoires likely differ. Sharing across four donors was highest in naive CD4 (roughly 5%) and lowest in memory CD8 (0.4%). A limitation of the genetic and exposure-history diversity represented arose from few donors.

Positively selected for CCR7, the CD45RO-negative cells used as naive CD8 cells excluded terminally differentiated effector memory CD45RA+ cells. The healthy adult donors were HIV-negative and reported no recent acute infections or vaccinations. Per the germline V gene, CDR1 is SEHNR and CDR2 is FQNEAQ (reference sequence). Trimming cost V 5 bases and J 8 bases; bases outside gene matches: 6. The CDR3 sequence is 15 residues long. Notes on this clone: The antigen is undetermined.

The assay was immunoSEQ multiplex PCR, and TCRdb's table has in-frame clones only and misses some. The sample records around 2.1 million clones, around 93% being singletons. Sequencing used naive CD8+ T cells from PBMCs. This chain uses TRBV7-9 with TRBJ2-1; 13 nucleotides agree with TRBD2. The TCR comes from a man between 18 and 29 years old in good health. Some clones in this sample may be carry-over from other donors' samples. CDR3 nucleotides: TGTGCCAGCAGCCCGAGCGGACTAGCGGGAGATGAGCAGTTCTTC. It yields the protein CASSPSGLAGDEQFF.